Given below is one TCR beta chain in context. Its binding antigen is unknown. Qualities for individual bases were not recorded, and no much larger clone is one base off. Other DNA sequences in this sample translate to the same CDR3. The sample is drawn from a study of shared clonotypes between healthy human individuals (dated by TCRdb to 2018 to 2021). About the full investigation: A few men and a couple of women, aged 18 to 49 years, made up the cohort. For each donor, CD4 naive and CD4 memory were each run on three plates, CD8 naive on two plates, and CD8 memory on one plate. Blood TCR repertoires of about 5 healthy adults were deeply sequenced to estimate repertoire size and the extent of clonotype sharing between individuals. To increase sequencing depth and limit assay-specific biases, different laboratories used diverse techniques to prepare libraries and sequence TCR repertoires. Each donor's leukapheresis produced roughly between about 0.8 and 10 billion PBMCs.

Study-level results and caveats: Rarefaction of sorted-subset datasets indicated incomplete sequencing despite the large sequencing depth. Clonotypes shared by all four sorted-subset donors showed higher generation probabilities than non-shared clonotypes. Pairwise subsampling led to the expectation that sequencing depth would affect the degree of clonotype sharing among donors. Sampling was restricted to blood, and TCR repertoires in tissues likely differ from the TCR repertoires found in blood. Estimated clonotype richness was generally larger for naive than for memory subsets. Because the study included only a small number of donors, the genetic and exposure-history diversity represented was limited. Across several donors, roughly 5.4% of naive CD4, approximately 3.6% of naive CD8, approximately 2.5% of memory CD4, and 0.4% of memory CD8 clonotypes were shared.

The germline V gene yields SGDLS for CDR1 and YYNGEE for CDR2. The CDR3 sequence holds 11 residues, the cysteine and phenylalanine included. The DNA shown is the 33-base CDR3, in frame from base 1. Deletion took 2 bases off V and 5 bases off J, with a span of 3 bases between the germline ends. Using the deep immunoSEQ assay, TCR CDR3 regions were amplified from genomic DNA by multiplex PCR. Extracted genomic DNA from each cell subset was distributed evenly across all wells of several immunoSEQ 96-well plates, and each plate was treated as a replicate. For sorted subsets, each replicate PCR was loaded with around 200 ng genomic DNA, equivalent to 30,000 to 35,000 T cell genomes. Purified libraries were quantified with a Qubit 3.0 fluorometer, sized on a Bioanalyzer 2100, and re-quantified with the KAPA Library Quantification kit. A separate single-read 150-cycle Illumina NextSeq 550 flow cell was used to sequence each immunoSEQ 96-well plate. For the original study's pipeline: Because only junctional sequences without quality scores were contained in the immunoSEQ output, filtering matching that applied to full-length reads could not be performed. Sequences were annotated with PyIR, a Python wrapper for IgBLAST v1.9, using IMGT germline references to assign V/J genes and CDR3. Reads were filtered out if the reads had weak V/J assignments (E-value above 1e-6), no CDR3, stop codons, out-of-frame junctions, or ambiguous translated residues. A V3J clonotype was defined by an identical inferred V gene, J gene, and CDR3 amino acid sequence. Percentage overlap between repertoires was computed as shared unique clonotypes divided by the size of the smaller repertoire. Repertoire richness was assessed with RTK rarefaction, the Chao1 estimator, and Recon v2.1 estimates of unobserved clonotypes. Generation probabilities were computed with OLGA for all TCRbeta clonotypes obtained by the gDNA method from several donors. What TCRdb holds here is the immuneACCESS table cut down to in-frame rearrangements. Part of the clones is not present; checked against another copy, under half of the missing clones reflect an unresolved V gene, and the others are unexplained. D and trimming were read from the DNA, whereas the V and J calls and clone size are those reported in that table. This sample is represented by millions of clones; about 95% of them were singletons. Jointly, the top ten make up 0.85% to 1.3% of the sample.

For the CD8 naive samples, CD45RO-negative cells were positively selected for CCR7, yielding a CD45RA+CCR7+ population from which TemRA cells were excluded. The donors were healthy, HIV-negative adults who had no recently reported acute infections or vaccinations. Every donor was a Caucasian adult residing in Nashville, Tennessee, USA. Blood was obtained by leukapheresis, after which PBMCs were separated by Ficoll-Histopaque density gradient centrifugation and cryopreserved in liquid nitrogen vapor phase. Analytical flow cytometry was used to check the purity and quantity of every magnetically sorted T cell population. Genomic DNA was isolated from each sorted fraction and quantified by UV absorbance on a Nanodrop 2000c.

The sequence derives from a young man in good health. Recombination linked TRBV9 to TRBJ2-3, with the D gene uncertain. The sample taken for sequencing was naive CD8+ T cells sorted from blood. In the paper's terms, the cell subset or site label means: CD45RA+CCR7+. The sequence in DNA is TGTGCCAGCAGCGTCGGAGATACGCAGTATTTT. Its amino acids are CASSVGDTQYF.